These T cell receptor beta chains were read from a single sample in a study of cytomegalovirus exposure and HLA in healthy donors. Method: immunoSEQ multiplex PCR; TCRdb's copy keeps in-frame clones and lacks some. The sample consists of roughly 220,000 clones, 80% to 90% of them appearing once. The sample consisted of PBMCs. The receptors shown here come from a man in his thirties or forties in good health and CMV-seronegative. Each CDR3 is given without its conserved first and last residue. Fields, in order: V gene, J gene, D gene, CDR3 protein. The D gene is left open where the match is weak.

TRBV7-9,TRBJ1-2,.,ASSWGQGTNYGYT
TRBV7-9,TRBJ2-7,TRBD1,ASSLGTGPNEQY
TRBV11-2,TRBJ1-2,TRBD1,ASSPSRDSGYGYT
TRBV27,TRBJ1-2,.,ASRRQAGAYGYT
TRBV28,TRBJ1-1,.,ASSSADSYTEAF
TRBV6-1,TRBJ2-7,.,ASSIDSYEQY
TRBV6-5,TRBJ1-2,TRBD1,ASSGGQEKGYT
TRBV7-2,TRBJ1-1,.,ASSLWVGGSSTEAF
TRBV19,TRBJ1-3,.,ASSTNSGNTIY
TRBV7-3,TRBJ2-2,TRBD2,ASSSVTFRGGPNTGELF
TRBV10-3,TRBJ2-7,TRBD2,AISGTSGYEQY
TRBV6-1,TRBJ1-2,.,ASSQTRASYGYT
TRBV9,TRBJ2-1,TRBD2,ASSYSGGPEEQF
TRBV29-1,TRBJ1-6,.,SVAEGVNSPLH
TRBV7-2,TRBJ2-3,TRBD2,ASSPRFGTSGARDTQY
TRBV6-6,TRBJ1-4,.,ASSNGREATNEKLF
TRBV6-1,TRBJ2-7,TRBD2,ASSDGDYYEQY
TRBV19,TRBJ2-7,.,ASSRTVSNYEQY
TRBV27,TRBJ2-1,TRBD2,ASRPGTKNEQF
TRBV5-1,TRBJ1-2,TRBD1,ASSGGGDRGYT
TRBV6-5,TRBJ2-7,.,ASSYGRRGYEQY
TRBV9,TRBJ2-6,.,ASLGGPMIDSGANVLT
TRBV28,TRBJ1-4,TRBD1,ASSLDRGTNEKLF
TRBV9,TRBJ1-6,.,ASSVRAREAPLH
TRBV6-5,TRBJ1-6,.,ASFEAPNSPLH
TRBV5-1,TRBJ2-7,TRBD1,ASRPGTGALYEQY
TRBV6-5,TRBJ1-5,.,ASSSRAGNQPQH
TRBV5-6,TRBJ2-1,TRBD2,ASRPRGAGVSYNEQF
TRBV9,TRBJ1-2,TRBD1,ASKRQGSGYT
TRBV6-6,TRBJ2-1,.,ASSYRNEQF
TRBV6-5,TRBJ2-5,TRBD1,ASRPGQGKGETQY
TRBV5-1,TRBJ1-4,TRBD1,ASSFDRVGEKLF
TRBV6-6,TRBJ1-1,.,AITSQGLNTEAF
TRBV4-1,TRBJ2-5,.,ASSQILGEETQY
TRBV29-1,TRBJ1-2,TRBD1,SGGDSNYGYT
TRBV28,TRBJ2-7,.,ASSYPRDLGPYEQY
TRBV5-1,TRBJ2-1,.,ASSPNLEVYNEQF
TRBV21-1,TRBJ1-3,.,ASSKGGWTGLSGNTIY
TRBV28,TRBJ1-2,TRBD1,ASSLWGTGGDYGYT
TRBV7-2,TRBJ2-7,TRBD1,ASSFGGNRGSIYEQY
TRBV4-1,TRBJ2-7,TRBD1,ASSPYRGSYEQY
TRBV6-5,TRBJ2-7,.,ASSYGQRYEQY
TRBV13,TRBJ2-1,TRBD1,ASSRGQGILL
TRBV4-3,TRBJ2-5,TRBD1,ASSQDWVGQGFVGGSQY
TRBV7-3,TRBJ2-3,.,ASSLTQADTQY
TRBV2,TRBJ1-2,TRBD1,ARGQANYGYT
TRBV7-9,TRBJ1-2,TRBD1,SSSLYGGQGLFRYT
TRBV5-1,TRBJ1-5,TRBD1,ASSFLPGQGIVPQH
TRBV28,TRBJ1-5,.,ASRARVQPQH
TRBV7-2,TRBJ2-3,TRBD2,ASSLDPSGGTQY
TRBV18,TRBJ2-5,.,ASSRAMETQY
TRBV7-2,TRBJ2-7,TRBD1,ASSLASTGAARYEQY
TRBV6-5,TRBJ1-2,.,ASSYEFAGGYT
TRBV5-1,TRBJ2-5,.,ASSLRGETQY